The sequence of this TCR beta chain was determined in a study of blood T cell repertoires in COVID-19. The study assigned cohorts using participant-reported clinical history. Study processing details: From reference gene primer amplification, estimates of nucleated cell counts were derived. Assay used: immunoSEQ multiplex PCR; TCRdb lists only in-frame clones, some missing. For V, J and clone size, that table is used; D and trimming come from the DNA. This sample yields about 150,000 clones, of which 80% to 85% are seen a single time; roughly 5% belongs to the top ten. The CDR3 runs to 19 residues. V gave up 4 bases and J gave up 8 bases, with 30 bases separating them. Germline CDR1 and CDR2: SGDLS and YYNGEE.

V gene TRBV9 combines with J gene TRBJ1-4, with D possibly TRBD1 on 6 matching bases. The sequencing sample was made of PBMCs or T cells enriched from blood (not recorded which). The clonotype originates from a man aged 65-85 years who had been exposed to COVID-19. CDR3 protein: CASSPGGGSRDGRREKLFF. The CDR3 DNA sequence: TGTGCCAGCAGCCCAGGTGGGGGCTCGCGAGATGGCAGGAGGGAAAAACTGTTTTTT.